Given below is one TCR beta chain in context. The data originate from a study of blood T cell repertoires in COVID-19. As for the study in general: Acute-phase and convalescent COVID-19 samples originated in the United States, Italy and Spain. The cDNA or gDNA used as material had been derived from T cells, B-cell-depleted T cells, or PBMCs.

The V end was cut by 6 bases, the J end by 5 bases, with 11 bases between. This CDR3 comprises 13 residues. Germline loops: CDR1 MNHNY, CDR2 SVGAGI (reference sequence). The assay was immunoSEQ multiplex PCR, and TCRdb's table has in-frame clones only and misses some. The data hold around 290,000 clones, with roughly 86% observed a single time. The receptor was isolated from a woman aged 50 to 60 who had recovered from COVID-19. The genes are TRBV6-6 and TRBJ2-1, with no clear D. Sequencing input: peripheral blood. This chain's CDR3 is CASRSPLDNEQFF. The CDR3, as DNA: TGTGCCAGCAGATCCCCCTTAGACAATGAGCAGTTCTTC.